This TCR beta chain was captured by sequencing in a study of T cells after somatic rescue of genetic block. Clones were read by immunoSEQ multiplex PCR, and TCRdb kept only the in-frame ones, dropping some. The data hold about 70,000 clones, with roughly nine tenths observed a single time. Germline lookup yields CDR1 SNHLY and CDR2 FYNNEI. The CDR3 length is 15 residues. Losses at the gene ends were 6 bases for V and 2 bases for J; bases not matched to a gene: 4. Sequenced: peripheral blood mononuclear cells (PBMCs). This chain connects TRBV2 to TRBJ2-3, with 11 bases that match TRBD2. This sequence was found in a man aged 40-55 years. CDR3 nucleotide sequence: TGTGCCAGCAGAAAACTAGCGGGGGCCACAGATACGCAGTATTTT. Translated, it gives CASRKLAGATDTQYF.